Following are 5 T cell receptor beta chains from one sample sequenced in a study of shared clonotypes between healthy human individuals. The repertoire was sequenced with immunoSEQ multiplex PCR; TCRdb's copy has only in-frame clones and lacks some. This table has 1.6 million or so clones, roughly 96% appearing once. The sequenced sample was naive CD4+ T cells sorted from blood. Subset reported: CD45RA+ positively selected. The receptors were sampled from a man in his thirties or forties in good health.

V is TRBV13 and J is TRBJ2-1, with 12 bases matching TRBD1. J gave up 10 bases and V 7 bases, and 14 bases lay outside the gene matches. CDR3 size: 16 residues. From germline, CDR1 is PRHDT and CDR2 FYEKMQ (reference sequence). In nucleotides, the CDR3 is TGTGCCAGCACCGGGACAGGGGGCCGAGGGGGTGAGGAGCAGTTCTTC. Translating it yields CASTGTGGRGGEEQFF.

The chain has TRBV27 and TRBJ2-5; 11 bases fit TRBD2. Germline assignment: CDR1 MNHEY and CDR2 SMNVEV (reference sequence). Losses at the gene ends were 2 bases for V and 7 bases for J; bases not matched to a gene: 15. The CDR3 contains 18 residues. In DNA, the CDR3 is TGTGCCAGCAGTTTAAACCCCACTAGCGGGAGAGGAGGTGGGACCCAGTACTTC. Amino acid sequence: CASSLNPTSGRGGGTQYF.

This chain uses TRBV4-1 with TRBJ1-2; D is perhaps TRBD1 (5 bases). The germline V gene has CDR1 MGHRA and CDR2 YSYEKL. This CDR3 contains 14 residues. V shed 4 bases and J shed 4 bases, with 13 bases lying between them. DNA of the CDR3: TGCGCCAGCAGCCCTCAGGGCCGCGGCTATGGCTACACCTTC. The encoded protein is CASSPQGRGYGYTF.

In its sample, this clone was seen once. The V gene is TRBV18, the J gene TRBJ2-1; TRBD1 matches 11 bases. The CDR3 is made up of 15 amino acids. Germline assignment: CDR1 KGHSH and CDR2 LQKENI. With V trimmed by 3 bases and J by 7 bases, 5 bases remained unmatched. In nucleotides, the CDR3 is TGTGCCAGCTCACCTCTGGGACAGGGGGTTAATGAGCAGTTCTTC. It translates to CASSPLGQGVNEQFF. Complete variable domain (other parts from reference TRBV18 and TRBJ2-1): NAGVMQNPRHLVRRRGQEARLRCSPMKGHSHVYWYRQLPEEGLKFMVYLQKENIIDESGMPKERFSAEFPKEGPSILRIQQVVRGDSAAYFCASSPLGQGVNEQFFGPGTRLTVL.

The chain joins TRBV7-2 to TRBJ2-1; D not certain. This CDR3 region has 16 residues. Per germline, CDR1 SGHTA and CDR2 FQGNSA. Trimming removed 1 base at V and 10 bases at J, with 20 bases between. CDR3 bases: TGTGCCAGCAGCTTAGTCCGGCTAAATGGCTTCGAGGAGCAGTTCTTC. This translates into CASSLVRLNGFEEQFF.